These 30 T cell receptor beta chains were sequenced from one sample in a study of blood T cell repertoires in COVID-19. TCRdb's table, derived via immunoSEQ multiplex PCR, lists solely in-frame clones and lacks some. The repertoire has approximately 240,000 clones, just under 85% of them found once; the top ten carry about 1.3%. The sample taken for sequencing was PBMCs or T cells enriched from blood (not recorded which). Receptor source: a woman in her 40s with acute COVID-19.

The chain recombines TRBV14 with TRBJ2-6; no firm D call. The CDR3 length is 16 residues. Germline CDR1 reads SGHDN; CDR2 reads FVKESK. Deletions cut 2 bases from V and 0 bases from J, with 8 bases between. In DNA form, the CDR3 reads TGTGCCAGCAGCCAATTGGCAAACTCTGGGGCCAACGTCCTGACTTTC. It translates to CASSQLANSGANVLTF. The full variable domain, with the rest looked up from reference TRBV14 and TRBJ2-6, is EAGVTQFPSHSVIEKGQTVTLRCDPISGHDNLYWYRRVMGKEIKFLLHFVKESKQDESGMPNNRFLAERTGGTYSTLKVQPAELEDSGVYFCASSQLANSGANVLTFGAGSRLTVL.

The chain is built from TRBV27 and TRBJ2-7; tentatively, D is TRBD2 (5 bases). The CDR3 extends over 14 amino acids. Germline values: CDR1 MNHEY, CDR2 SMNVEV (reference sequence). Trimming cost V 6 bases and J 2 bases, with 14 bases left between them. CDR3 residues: CASSHLASTYEQYF. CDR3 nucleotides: TGTGCCAGCAGCCACTTAGCGTCTACCTACGAGCAGTACTTC.

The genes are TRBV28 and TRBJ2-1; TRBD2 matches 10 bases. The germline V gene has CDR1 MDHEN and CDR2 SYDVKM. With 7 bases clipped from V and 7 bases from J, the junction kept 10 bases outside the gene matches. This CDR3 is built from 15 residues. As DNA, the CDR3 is TGTGCCAGCACCCTTCAGACTAGCGGGTTTAATGAGCAGTTCTTC. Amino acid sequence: CASTLQTSGFNEQFF.

The CDR3 protein is CASRGQGWGTNEKLFF. The CDR3 bases are TGTGCCAGCAGAGGACAGGGTTGGGGAACTAATGAAAAACTGTTTTTT. The J gene is TRBJ1-4, the V gene TRBV2; the match to TRBD1 covers 8 bases. The germline CDR1 and CDR2 sequences are SNHLY and FYNNEI. This CDR3 has 16 residues. The V segment lost 6 bases and the J segment 1 base; nucleotides outside the gene matches: 7.

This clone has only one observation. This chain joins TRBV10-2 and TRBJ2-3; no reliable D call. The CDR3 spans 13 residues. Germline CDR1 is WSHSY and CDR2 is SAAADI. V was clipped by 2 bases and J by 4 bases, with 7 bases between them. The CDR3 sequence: CASSEMAPDTQYF. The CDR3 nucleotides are TGCGCCAGCAGTGAGATGGCCCCAGATACGCAGTATTTT.

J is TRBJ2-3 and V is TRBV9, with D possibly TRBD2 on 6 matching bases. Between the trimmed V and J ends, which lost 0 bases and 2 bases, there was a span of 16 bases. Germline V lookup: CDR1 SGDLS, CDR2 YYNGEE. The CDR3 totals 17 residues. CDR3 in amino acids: CASSVEWGLGNTDTQYF. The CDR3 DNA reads TGTGCCAGCAGCGTAGAATGGGGACTGGGTAACACAGATACGCAGTATTTT.

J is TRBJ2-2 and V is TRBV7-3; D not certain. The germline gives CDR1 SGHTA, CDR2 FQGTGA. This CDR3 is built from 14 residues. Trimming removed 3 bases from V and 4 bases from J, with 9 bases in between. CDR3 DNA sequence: TGTGCCAGCAGCTTCGGCCCGGGCACCGGGGAGCTGTTTTTT. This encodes CASSFGPGTGELFF.

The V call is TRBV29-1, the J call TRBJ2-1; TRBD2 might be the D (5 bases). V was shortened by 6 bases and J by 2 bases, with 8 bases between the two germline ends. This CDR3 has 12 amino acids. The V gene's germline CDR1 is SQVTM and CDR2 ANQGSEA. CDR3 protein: CSVVGAYNEQFF. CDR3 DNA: TGCAGCGTCGTCGGGGCCTACAATGAGCAGTTCTTC.

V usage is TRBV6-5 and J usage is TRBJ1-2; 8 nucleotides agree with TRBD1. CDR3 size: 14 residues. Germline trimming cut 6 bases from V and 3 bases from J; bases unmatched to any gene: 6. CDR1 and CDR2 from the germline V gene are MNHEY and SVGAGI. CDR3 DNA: TGTGCCAGCAGCCCCGGACAGGGTTACTATGGCTACACCTTC. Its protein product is CASSPGQGYYGYTF.

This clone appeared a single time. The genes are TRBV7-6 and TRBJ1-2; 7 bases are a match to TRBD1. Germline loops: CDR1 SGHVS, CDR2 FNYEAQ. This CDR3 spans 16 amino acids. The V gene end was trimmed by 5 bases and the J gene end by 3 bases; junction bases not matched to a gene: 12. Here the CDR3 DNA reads TGTGCCAGCAGCCTGGAAGGACAGGTTCGGGACTATGGCTACACCTTC. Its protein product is CASSLEGQVRDYGYTF.

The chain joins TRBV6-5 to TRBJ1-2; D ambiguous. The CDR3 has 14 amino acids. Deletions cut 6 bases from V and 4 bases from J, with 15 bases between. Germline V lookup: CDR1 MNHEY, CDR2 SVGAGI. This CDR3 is CASRDFPHGYGYTF. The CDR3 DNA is TGTGCCAGCAGAGACTTCCCGCACGGCTATGGCTACACCTTC.

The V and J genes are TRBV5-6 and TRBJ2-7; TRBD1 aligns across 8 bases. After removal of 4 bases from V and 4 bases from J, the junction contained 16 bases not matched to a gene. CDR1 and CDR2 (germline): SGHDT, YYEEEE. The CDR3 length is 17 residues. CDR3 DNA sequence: TGTGCCAGCAGCGCGGTGAAGACAGGGGATAACTTTTACGAGCAGTACTTC. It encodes CASSAVKTGDNFYEQYF.

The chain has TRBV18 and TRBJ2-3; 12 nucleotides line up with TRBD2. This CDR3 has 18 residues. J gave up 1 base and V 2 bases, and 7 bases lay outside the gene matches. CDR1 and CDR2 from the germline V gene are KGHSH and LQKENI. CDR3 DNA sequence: TGTGCCAGCTCACCAGCTAGCGGGAGGGCCGGGGGCACAGATACGCAGTATTTT. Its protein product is CASSPASGRAGGTDTQYF.

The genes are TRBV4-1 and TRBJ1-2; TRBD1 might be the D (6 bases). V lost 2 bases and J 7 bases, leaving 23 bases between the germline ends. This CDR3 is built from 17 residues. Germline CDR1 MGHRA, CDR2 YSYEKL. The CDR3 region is CASSQSLSGGQPSGYTF. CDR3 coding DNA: TGCGCCAGCAGCCAAAGCCTATCCGGGGGGCAGCCTAGTGGCTACACCTTC.

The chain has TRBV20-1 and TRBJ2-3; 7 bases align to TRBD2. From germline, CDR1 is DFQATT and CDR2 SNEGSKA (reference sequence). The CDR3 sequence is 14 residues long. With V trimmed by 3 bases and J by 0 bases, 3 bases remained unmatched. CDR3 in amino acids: CSASWRESTDTQYF. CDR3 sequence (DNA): TGCAGTGCTAGTTGGCGGGAGAGCACAGATACGCAGTATTTT.

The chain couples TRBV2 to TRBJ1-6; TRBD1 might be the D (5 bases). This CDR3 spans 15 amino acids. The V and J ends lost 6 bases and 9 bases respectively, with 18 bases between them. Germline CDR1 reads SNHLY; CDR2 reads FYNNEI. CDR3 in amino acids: CASSYRGDFSSPLHF. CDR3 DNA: TGTGCCAGCAGCTACCGAGGGGACTTTTCTTCACCCCTCCACTTT.

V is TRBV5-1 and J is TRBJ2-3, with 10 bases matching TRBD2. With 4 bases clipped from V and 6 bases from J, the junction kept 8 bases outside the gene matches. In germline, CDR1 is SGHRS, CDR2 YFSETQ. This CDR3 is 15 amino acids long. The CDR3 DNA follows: TGCGCCAGCAGCCTGGCTAGCGGGGGTCTGGATACGCAGTATTTT. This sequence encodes CASSLASGGLDTQYF.

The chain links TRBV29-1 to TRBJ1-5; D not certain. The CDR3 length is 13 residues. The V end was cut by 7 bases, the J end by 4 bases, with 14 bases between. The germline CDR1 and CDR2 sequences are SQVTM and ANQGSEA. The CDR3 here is CSAAVDFNQPQHF. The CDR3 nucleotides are TGCAGCGCCGCGGTGGACTTTAATCAGCCCCAGCATTTT. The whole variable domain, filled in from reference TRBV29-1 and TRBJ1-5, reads SAVISQKPSRDICQRGTSLTIQCQVDSQVTMMFWYRQQPGQSLTLIATANQGSEATYESGFVIDKFPISRPNLTFSTLTVSNMSPEDSSIYLCSAAVDFNQPQHFGDGTRLSIL.

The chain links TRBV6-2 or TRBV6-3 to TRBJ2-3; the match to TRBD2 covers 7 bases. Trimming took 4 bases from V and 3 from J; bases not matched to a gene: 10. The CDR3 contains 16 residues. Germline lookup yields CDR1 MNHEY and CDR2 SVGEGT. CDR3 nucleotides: TGTGCCAGCAGTTTTGTTTGGGGGAGGGCGACAGATACGCAGTATTTT. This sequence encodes CASSFVWGRATDTQYF.

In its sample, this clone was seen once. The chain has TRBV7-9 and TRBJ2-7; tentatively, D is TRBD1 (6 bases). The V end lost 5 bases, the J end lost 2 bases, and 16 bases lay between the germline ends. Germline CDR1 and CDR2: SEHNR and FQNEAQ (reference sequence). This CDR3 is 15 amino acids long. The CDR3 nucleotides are TGTGCCAGCAGCCAAACAGGGTCCCCCACCTACGAGCAGTACTTC. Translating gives CASSQTGSPTYEQYF. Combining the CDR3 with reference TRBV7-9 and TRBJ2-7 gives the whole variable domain DTGVSQNPRHKITKRGQNVTFRCDPISEHNRLYWYRQTLGQGPEFLTYFQNEAQLEKSRLLSDRFSAERPKGSFSTLEIQRTEQGDSAMYLCASSQTGSPTYEQYFGPGTRLTVT.

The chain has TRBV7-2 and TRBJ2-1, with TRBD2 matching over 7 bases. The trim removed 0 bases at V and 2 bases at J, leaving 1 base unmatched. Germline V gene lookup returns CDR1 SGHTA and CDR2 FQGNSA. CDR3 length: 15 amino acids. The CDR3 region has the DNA TGTGCCAGCAGCTTAGCGGGGGGGACCTACAATGAGCAGTTCTTC. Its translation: CASSLAGGTYNEQFF.

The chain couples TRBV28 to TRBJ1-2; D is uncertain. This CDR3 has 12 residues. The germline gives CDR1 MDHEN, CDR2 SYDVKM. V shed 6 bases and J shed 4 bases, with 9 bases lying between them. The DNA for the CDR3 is TGTGCCAGCAGCGGGGTTTCCTATGGCTACACCTTC. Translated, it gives CASSGVSYGYTF.

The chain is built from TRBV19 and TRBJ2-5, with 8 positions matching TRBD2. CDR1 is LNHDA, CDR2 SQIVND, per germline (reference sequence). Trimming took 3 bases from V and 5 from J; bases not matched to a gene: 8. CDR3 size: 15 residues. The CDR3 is CASSIIGRAQETQYF. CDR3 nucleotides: TGTGCCAGTAGTATTATCGGGAGGGCCCAGGAGACCCAGTACTTC.

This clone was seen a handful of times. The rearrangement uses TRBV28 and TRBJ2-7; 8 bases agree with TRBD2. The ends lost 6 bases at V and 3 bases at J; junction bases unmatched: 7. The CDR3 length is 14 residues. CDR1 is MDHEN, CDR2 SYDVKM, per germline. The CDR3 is CASRLSGRGYEQYF. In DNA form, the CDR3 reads TGTGCCAGCAGACTCAGCGGGAGAGGCTACGAGCAGTACTTC.

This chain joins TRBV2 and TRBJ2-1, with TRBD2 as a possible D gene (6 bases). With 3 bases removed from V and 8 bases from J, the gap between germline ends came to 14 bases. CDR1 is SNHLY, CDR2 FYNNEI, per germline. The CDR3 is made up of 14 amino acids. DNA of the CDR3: TGTGCCAGCAGTGAGTTATTCGGAGGGGATGAGCAGTTCTTC. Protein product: CASSELFGGDEQFF.

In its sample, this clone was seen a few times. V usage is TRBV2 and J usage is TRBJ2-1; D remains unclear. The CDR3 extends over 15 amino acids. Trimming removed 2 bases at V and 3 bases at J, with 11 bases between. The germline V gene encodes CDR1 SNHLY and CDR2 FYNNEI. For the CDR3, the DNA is TGTGCCAGCAGTGAATCTCTAGGAAGCTACAATGAGCAGTTCTTC. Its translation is CASSESLGSYNEQFF.

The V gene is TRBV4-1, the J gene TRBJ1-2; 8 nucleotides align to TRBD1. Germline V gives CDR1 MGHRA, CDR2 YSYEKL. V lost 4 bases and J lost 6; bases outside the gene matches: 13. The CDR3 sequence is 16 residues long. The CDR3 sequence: CASSRGQVTGDDGYTF. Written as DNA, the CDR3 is TGCGCCAGCAGCCGGGGACAGGTTACCGGTGACGATGGCTACACCTTC.

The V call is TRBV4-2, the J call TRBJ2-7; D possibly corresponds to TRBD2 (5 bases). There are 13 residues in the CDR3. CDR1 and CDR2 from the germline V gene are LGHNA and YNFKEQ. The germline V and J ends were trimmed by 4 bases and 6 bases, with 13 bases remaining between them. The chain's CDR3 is CASSPAAAREQYF. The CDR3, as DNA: TGTGCCAGCAGCCCCGCAGCGGCTCGCGAGCAGTACTTC.

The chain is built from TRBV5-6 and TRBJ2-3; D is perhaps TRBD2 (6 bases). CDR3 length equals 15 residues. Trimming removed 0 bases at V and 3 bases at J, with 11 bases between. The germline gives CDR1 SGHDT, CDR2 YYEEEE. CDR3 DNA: TGTGCCAGCAGCTTGGGGAGGGAGTATACAGATACGCAGTATTTT. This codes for CASSLGREYTDTQYF. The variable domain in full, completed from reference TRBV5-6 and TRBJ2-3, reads DAGVTQSPTHLIKTRGQQVTLRCSPKSGHDTVSWYQQALGQGPQFIFQYYEEEERQRGNFPDRFSGHQFPNYSSELNVNALLLGDSALYLCASSLGREYTDTQYFGPGTRLTVL.

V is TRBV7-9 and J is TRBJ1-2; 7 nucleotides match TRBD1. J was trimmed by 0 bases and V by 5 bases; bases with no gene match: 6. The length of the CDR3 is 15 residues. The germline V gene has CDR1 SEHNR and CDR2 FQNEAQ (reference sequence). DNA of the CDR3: TGTGCCAGCAGCCCCGGGACAGCAGCTAACTATGGCTACACCTTC. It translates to CASSPGTAANYGYTF.